The 26 T cell receptor beta chains presented below share a single source sample, sequenced in a study of cytomegalovirus exposure and HLA in healthy donors. Method: immunoSEQ multiplex PCR; TCRdb's copy keeps in-frame clones and lacks some. The sample contains some 41,000 clones, 80% to 95% of which appear only once. The source material was PBMCs. These receptors were collected from a young woman in good health and CMV-seronegative.

V usage is TRBV27 and J usage is TRBJ2-2; D remains ambiguous. CDR3 length: 13 amino acids. Trimming left V 8 bases short and J 1 base short, with 8 bases between. Per the germline V gene, CDR1 is MNHEY and CDR2 is SMNVEV (reference sequence). The CDR3 nucleotides read TGTGCCAGCTTCCTCCGGAACACCGGGGAGCTGTTTTTT. This gives the protein CASFLRNTGELFF.

The chain is built from TRBV27 and TRBJ2-7; TRBD1 might be the D (5 bases). This CDR3 spans 13 amino acids. Trimming shortened V by 5 bases and J by 4 bases, and 12 bases separated the two germline ends. Looked up from germline, CDR1 is MNHEY and CDR2 is SMNVEV (reference sequence). Here the CDR3 DNA reads TGTGCCAGCAGTAGGGGCTTGGGTTACGAGCAGTACTTC. Its protein is CASSRGLGYEQYF.

J is TRBJ2-7 and V is TRBV28; 10 bases agree with TRBD1. The V and J ends lost 7 bases and 2 bases, in that order; junction bases with no gene match: 8. Germline values: CDR1 MDHEN, CDR2 SYDVKM. The CDR3 spans 15 residues. CDR3 DNA: TGTGCCAGCACCGAAACCGGGACAGGGGCCTACGAGCAGTACTTC. It encodes CASTETGTGAYEQYF.

The chain carries TRBV27 and TRBJ2-2; maybe TRBD1 (5 bases). CDR3 length equals 15 residues. Germline V gene lookup returns CDR1 MNHEY and CDR2 SMNVEV (reference sequence). Trimming removed 5 bases from V and 5 bases from J, with 15 bases in between. The CDR3 here is CASSPRQLETGELFF. The CDR3 DNA reads as TGTGCCAGCAGTCCTAGACAGTTAGAAACCGGGGAGCTGTTTTTT.

The chain carries TRBV5-1 and TRBJ2-4; D might be TRBD2 (5 bases). Germline loops: CDR1 SGHRS, CDR2 YFSETQ. V dropped 0 bases and J dropped 3 bases, with 10 bases sitting between them. The CDR3 length is 15 residues. The CDR3 is CASSLGGVGKNIQYF. The DNA of the CDR3 is TGCGCCAGCAGCTTGGGGGGAGTCGGCAAAAACATTCAGTACTTC.

CDR3 coding DNA: TGTGCCAGTAGTTCACCCCCTGGGACAACTATATCCAAGCAGTACTTC. It specifies CASSSPPGTTISKQYF. The chain is built from TRBV19 and TRBJ2-7; perhaps TRBD1 as D (6 bases). Germline-derived CDR1 and CDR2 are LNHDA and SQIVND (reference sequence). Trimming removed 5 bases from V and 8 bases from J, with 25 bases in between. This CDR3 has 16 amino acids.

The V gene is TRBV7-2, the J gene TRBJ2-3; 9 bases agree with TRBD2. This CDR3 is 14 amino acids long. Per the germline V gene, CDR1 is SGHTA and CDR2 is FQGNSA. Losses at the gene ends were 5 bases for V and 7 bases for J; bases not matched to a gene: 7. This CDR3 reads CASSPGTSWNTQYF. The CDR3, as DNA: TGTGCCAGCAGCCCCGGGACTAGCTGGAATACGCAGTATTTT. Full variable domain (rest looked up from reference TRBV7-2 and TRBJ2-3): GAGVSQSPSNKVTEKGKDVELRCDPISGHTALYWYRQSLGQGLEFLIYFQGNSAPDKSGLPSDRFSAERTGGSVSTLTIQRTQQEDSAVYLCASSPGTSWNTQYFGPGTRLTVL.

In this sample, this clone turned up once. J is TRBJ1-5 and V is TRBV5-1; 10 bases are shared with TRBD1. Trimming at V came to 0 bases and at J to 2 bases, leaving 2 bases not matched to a gene. Germline V gene sequence: CDR1 SGHRS, CDR2 YFSETQ. The CDR3 length is 16 residues. CDR3 region: CASSLEGTGGNQPQHF. In nucleotides, the CDR3 is TGCGCCAGCAGCTTGGAGGGGACAGGGGGCAATCAGCCCCAGCATTTT.

The chain uses TRBV18 and TRBJ1-1, with TRBD1 as a possible D gene (5 bases). This CDR3 comprises 13 residues. V was shortened by 6 bases and J by 11 bases, with 19 bases between the two germline ends. From germline, CDR1 is KGHSH and CDR2 LQKENI. The CDR3 is CASSPTEQVDAFF. The CDR3 DNA is TGTGCCAGCTCCCCCACCGAACAGGTTGACGCTTTCTTT.

The rearrangement joins TRBV11-1 to TRBJ2-2; TRBD1 might be the D (7 bases). V lost 5 bases, J lost 6 bases, and 13 bases lay in between. This CDR3 has 14 amino acids. CDR1 and CDR2 (germline): SGHAT, FQDESV (reference sequence). CDR3 region: CASSPQGGPGELFF. The CDR3 DNA is TGTGCCAGCAGCCCGCAGGGGGGACCCGGGGAGCTGTTTTTT.

This clone was found once. This chain links TRBV7-9 with TRBJ1-6; D is uncertain. V gave up 0 bases and J gave up 8 bases, with 11 bases separating them. Germline V gene lookup returns CDR1 SEHNR and CDR2 FQNEAQ (reference sequence). The CDR3 totals 15 residues. The CDR3 region has the DNA TGTGCCAGCAGCTTAGCGGGCAGGCTGGATTCACCCCTCCACTTT. This gives the protein CASSLAGRLDSPLHF.

The chain couples TRBV18 to TRBJ2-7; tentative D call: TRBD1 (6 bases). The germline V gene has CDR1 KGHSH and CDR2 LQKENI. The CDR3 is 14 residues long. Trimming removed 1 base at V and 3 bases at J, with 10 bases between. For the CDR3, the DNA is TGTGCCAGCTCACCACAACAGGGTAGCTACGAGCAGTACTTC. It specifies CASSPQQGSYEQYF.

The CDR3 sequence is CASSRWTANTEAFF. The CDR3 region has the DNA TGTGCCAGCAGCAGGTGGACAGCGAACACTGAAGCTTTCTTT. This sequence joins TRBV5-6 and TRBJ1-1, with D perhaps TRBD1 (6 bases). This CDR3 comprises 14 residues. In germline, CDR1 is SGHDT, CDR2 YYEEEE. V shed 4 bases and J shed 1 base, with 11 bases lying between them.

The gene calls are TRBV5-6 and TRBJ2-1, with 8 bases aligning to TRBD2. The CDR3 totals 15 residues. V gave up 5 bases and J gave up 3 bases; unmatched junction bases: 7. Germline V gene lookup returns CDR1 SGHDT and CDR2 YYEEEE. CDR3 nucleotides: TGTGCCAGCAGTTCGGGGGGGGCCATCTACAATGAGCAGTTCTTC. Translating gives CASSSGGAIYNEQFF.

To note about this clone: The junction departs from germline at one end; a sequencing error may be responsible. The chain recombines TRBV5-6 with TRBJ1-2; D uncertain. Germline V gene data show CDR1 as SGHDT and CDR2 as YYEEEE. The CDR3 extends over 12 amino acids. The CDR3 DNA reads as TGTGCCAGCAGCTTGGTTACAGAATTCGTTGCCTTC. Residues: CASSLVTEFVAF.

The chain carries TRBV5-5 and TRBJ2-6; D is unclear. CDR3 size: 15 residues. Trimming removed 2 bases from V and 0 bases from J, with 6 bases in between. The germline V gene has CDR1 SGHKS and CDR2 YYEKEE (reference sequence). The CDR3 protein is CASSFGLSGANVLTF. In nucleotides, the CDR3 is TGTGCCAGCAGCTTTGGCCTCTCTGGGGCCAACGTCCTGACTTTC.

The rearrangement uses TRBV28 and TRBJ2-3; 10 bases fit TRBD1. Germline values: CDR1 MDHEN, CDR2 SYDVKM. The CDR3 sequence is 18 residues long. The J segment lost 1 base and the V segment lost 2 bases, leaving 9 bases of the junction unmatched. In DNA form, the CDR3 reads TGTGCCAGCAGTTTAACAGAAGCCGGGACAGGGGGCACAGATACGCAGTATTTT. It encodes CASSLTEAGTGGTDTQYF.

The V and J genes are TRBV6-6 and TRBJ1-1; 7 bases are a match to TRBD1. The CDR3 is 15 amino acids. Germline V gene sequence: CDR1 MNHNY, CDR2 SVGAGI (reference sequence). Losses at the gene ends were 6 bases for V and 0 bases for J; bases not matched to a gene: 7. The CDR3 DNA sequence: TGTGCCAGCAGCCCCGCGGGACAGATGAACACTGAAGCTTTCTTT. Translating gives CASSPAGQMNTEAFF.

For the CDR3, the DNA is TGTGCCAGCAGTCTTAGCGGGCCCCCCTACGAGCAGTACTTC. This codes for CASSLSGPPYEQYF. This chain uses TRBV27 with TRBJ2-7; 7 bases are shared with TRBD2. With 5 bases clipped from V and 2 bases from J, the junction kept 6 bases outside the gene matches. The CDR3 totals 14 residues. Looked up from germline, CDR1 is MNHEY and CDR2 is SMNVEV (reference sequence).

This chain links TRBV4-1 with TRBJ1-2; 11 nucleotides agree with TRBD1. CDR3 length equals 15 residues. Per the germline V gene, CDR1 is MGHRA and CDR2 is YSYEKL. V lost 3 bases to trimming and J lost 2 bases; unmatched junction nucleotides: 2. The CDR3 protein is CASSHGQGANYGYTF. The CDR3 region has the DNA TGCGCCAGCAGCCATGGACAGGGGGCAAACTATGGCTACACCTTC.

The gene calls are TRBV29-1 and TRBJ2-2; 8 bases are a match to TRBD2. The CDR3 is 15 amino acids. Germline CDR1 SQVTM, CDR2 ANQGSEA. The V segment lost 6 bases and the J segment 4 bases; nucleotides outside the gene matches: 10. The DNA of the CDR3 is TGCAGCGTCCGTGGAGGGACTAGGACCACCGGGGAGCTGTTTTTT. It codes for CSVRGGTRTTGELFF.

In its sample, this clone was seen once. This chain uses TRBV19 with TRBJ2-1; D remains unclear. V gave up 4 bases and J gave up 0 bases, with 7 bases separating them. The CDR3 spans 14 residues. From germline, CDR1 is LNHDA and CDR2 SQIVND (reference sequence). The CDR3 sequence: CASSSGYSYNEQFF. CDR3 DNA: TGTGCCAGTAGTAGCGGATACTCCTACAATGAGCAGTTCTTC.

The chain recombines TRBV27 with TRBJ2-1, with 7 bases lining up with TRBD2. Germline V gene sequence: CDR1 MNHEY, CDR2 SMNVEV (reference sequence). The V gene end was trimmed by 5 bases and the J gene end by 5 bases; junction bases not matched to a gene: 12. The CDR3 spans 16 residues. The CDR3 region has the DNA TGTGCCAGCAGTCCCCAGGTAACGGGGGGAAACAATGAGCAGTTCTTC. Protein: CASSPQVTGGNNEQFF.

V gene TRBV6-1 combines with J gene TRBJ2-7, with 10 bases aligning to TRBD2. The germline V gene encodes CDR1 MNHNS and CDR2 SASEGT. V shed 1 base, J shed 5 bases, and the junction held 11 bases outside the gene matches. The CDR3 spans 17 residues. CDR3 coding DNA: TGTGCCAGCAGTGAAGTACCCTCTAGCGGGGGTCTCAACGAGCAGTACTTC. Protein sequence: CASSEVPSSGGLNEQYF.

The chain carries TRBV10-3 and TRBJ1-2; D call uncertain. The CDR3 is 14 residues long. V lost 0 bases to trimming and J lost 6 bases, with 11 bases between them. The germline V gene encodes CDR1 ENHRY and CDR2 SYGVKD. The CDR3 bases are TGTGCCATCAGTGAGTCTGAGAGAGTCCATGGCTACACCTTC. Translated, it gives CAISESERVHGYTF.

This rearrangement joins TRBV7-3 to TRBJ1-1, with D unclear. Trimming took 5 bases from V and 1 from J, leaving 14 bases between them. Germline CDR1 reads SGHTA; CDR2 reads FQGTGA. This CDR3 has 15 amino acids. In DNA, the CDR3 is TGTGCCAGCAGCACACCGACGGACTCGAACACTGAAGCTTTCTTT. Its translation: CASSTPTDSNTEAFF.